One and the same sample provided the 30 T cell receptor beta chains below, sequenced in a study of T cell repertoires in cytomegalovirus infection. No antigens are known for them. Each CDR3 protein is one row after TCRdb ran MiXCR on the reads. The sample consists of about 700,000 distinct CDR3 sequences, roughly 36% of them appearing once. The material sequenced was cultured PBMCs, taken from culture after CMV antigen stimulation. These receptors were taken from a human donor in good health (CMV status not recorded). Some clones in this sample may be carry-over from other donors' samples.

This chain uses TRBV6-1 with TRBJ2-2, with 11 positions matching TRBD1. J gave up 5 bases and V 4 bases, and 6 bases lay outside the gene matches. Germline-derived CDR1 and CDR2 are MNHNS and SASEGT. CDR3 length: 16 amino acids. CDR3 sequence (DNA): TGTGCCAGCAGTGCCGGACAGGGGGCCGTTACCGGGGAGCTGTTTTTT. Translating it yields CASSAGQGAVTGELFF.

This clonotype turned up a few times. The chain carries TRBV7-2 and TRBJ2-7; 8 bases are a match to TRBD1. V shed 3 bases, J shed 9 bases, and the junction held 10 bases outside the gene matches. This CDR3 contains 14 residues. CDR1 is SGHTA and CDR2 is FQGNSA in the germline V gene. Here the CDR3 DNA reads TGTGCCAGCAGCTTTGACAGGGGAACTACGAGGCAGTACTTC. This sequence encodes CASSFDRGTTRQYF. The full variable domain, in which reference TRBV7-2 and TRBJ2-7 provide the parts outside the CDR3, is GAGVSQSPSNKVTEKGKDVELRCDPISGHTALYWYRQSLGQGLEFLIYFQGNSAPDKSGLPSDRFSAERTGGSVSTLTIQRTQQEDSAVYLCASSFDRGTTRQYFGPGTRLTVT.

This clonotype was observed a handful of times. The chain couples TRBV10-3 to TRBJ2-1; 9 bases match TRBD1. Germline V gene data show CDR1 as ENHRY and CDR2 as SYGVKD. The CDR3 is made up of 16 amino acids. V lost 6 bases, J lost 8 bases, and 14 bases stayed unmatched. In DNA, the CDR3 is TGTGCCATCAGCCGGGACAGGGACGAGATTACTCATGAGCAGTTCTTC. Protein product: CAISRDRDEITHEQFF.

This clonotype came up a few times. The rearrangement links TRBV6-1 to TRBJ2-7; D perhaps matches TRBD2 (5 bases). Trimming shortened V by 1 base and J by 2 bases, and 9 bases separated the two germline ends. Germline assignment: CDR1 MNHNS and CDR2 SASEGT. The CDR3 spans 14 residues. The CDR3: CASSEGGGTYEQYF. CDR3 in DNA: TGTGCCAGCAGTGAAGGTGGAGGAACCTACGAGCAGTACTTC.

The chain links TRBV7-8 to TRBJ2-5, with D possibly being TRBD2 (5 bases). CDR3 length equals 14 residues. Germline V CDR1 and CDR2: SGHVS, FQNEAQ. Trimming removed 4 bases at V and 5 bases at J, with 14 bases between. Written as DNA, the CDR3 is TGTGCCAGCAGCTCTTTAGGCGGGCTGGAGACCCAGTACTTC. Encoded protein: CASSSLGGLETQYF.

V and J are TRBV7-9 and TRBJ2-4, with D unresolved. Germline CDR1 reads SEHNR; CDR2 reads FQNEAQ (reference sequence). Trimming took off 3 bases at V and 3 bases at J, with 9 bases between the two ends. The CDR3 has 14 amino acids. The CDR3 DNA reads as TGTGCCAGCAGCTTTTCCTTCCTCAAAAACATTCAGTACTTC. It encodes CASSFSFLKNIQYF.

This chain connects TRBV2 to TRBJ1-6; D is undetermined. CDR3 length: 12 amino acids. The V gene's germline CDR1 is SNHLY and CDR2 FYNNEI. V was pared by 1 base and J by 12 bases, with 7 bases between. The CDR3 spells CASSEGRLPLHF. DNA for the CDR3: TGTGCCAGCAGTGAAGGGCGCTTACCCCTCCACTTT.

The chain couples TRBV2 to TRBJ1-1; TRBD1 aligns across 10 bases. This CDR3 region has 13 residues. Germline loops: CDR1 SNHLY, CDR2 FYNNEI. Trimming took 5 bases from V and 6 from J; bases not matched to a gene: 3. The CDR3 region is CASSRGQGAEAFF. In DNA, the CDR3 is TGTGCCAGCAGTCGAGGACAGGGGGCTGAAGCTTTCTTT.

This clonotype was observed a few times. The chain uses TRBV12-3 or TRBV12-4 and TRBJ2-1; TRBD2 matches at 12 bases. With V trimmed by 6 bases and J by 5 bases, 5 bases remained unmatched. CDR3 length: 15 residues. CDR3 in amino acids: CASSVGLAGHNEQFF. In DNA form, the CDR3 reads TGTGCCAGCAGCGTAGGACTAGCGGGACACAATGAGCAGTTCTTC.

In its sample, this clonotype was seen many times. The V gene is TRBV7-2, the J gene TRBJ2-3; no clear D gene. The V end lost 4 bases, the J end lost 2 bases, and 13 bases lay between the germline ends. Germline V gene sequence: CDR1 SGHTA, CDR2 FQGNSA. The CDR3 totals 15 residues. The CDR3 sequence: CASSSPPFYTDTQYF. CDR3 nucleotide sequence: TGTGCCAGCAGCTCACCGCCATTCTACACAGATACGCAGTATTTT.

The CDR3 nucleotides are TGTGCCAGCAGTTACACCGGGTACCGCACCTACGAGCAGTACTTC. Translating gives CASSYTGYRTYEQYF. This chain connects TRBV6-5 to TRBJ2-7, with D uncertain. The germline CDR1 and CDR2 sequences are MNHEY and SVGAGI. V shed 2 bases and J shed 2 bases, with 13 bases lying between them. This CDR3 contains 15 residues.

This clonotype was seen more than once but under ten times. The J gene is TRBJ1-4, the V gene TRBV4-3, with D tentatively TRBD1 (5 bases). V was trimmed by 0 bases and J by 8 bases, leaving 10 bases between them. CDR1 and CDR2 (germline): LGHNA, YSLEER. This CDR3 is 14 amino acids long. The CDR3: CASSQDRDSEKLFF. The CDR3 DNA is TGCGCCAGCAGCCAAGATCGTGACAGCGAAAAACTGTTTTTT.

This rearrangement joins TRBV7-9 to TRBJ2-1; either TRBD1 or TRBD2 may supply D (5 bases each). The CDR3 covers 11 residues. V lost 3 bases, J lost 9 bases, and 6 bases lay in between. Germline CDR1 SEHNR, CDR2 FQNEAQ (reference sequence). DNA of the CDR3: TGTGCCAGCAGCTTCGGGACTGAGCAGTTCTTC. It specifies CASSFGTEQFF.

This clonotype appeared a few times. This sequence joins TRBV4-1 and TRBJ2-7; the match to TRBD1 covers 7 bases. This CDR3 is built from 15 residues. The germline gives CDR1 MGHRA, CDR2 YSYEKL. Trimming took 0 bases from V and 2 from J; bases not matched to a gene: 4. The CDR3 nucleotides are TGCGCCAGCAGCCAAGATTGGGGGACAGCCTACGAGCAGTACTTC. Translated: CASSQDWGTAYEQYF.

This clonotype has only a few counts. This CDR3 reads CASSQRDYTDTQYF. DNA for the CDR3: TGTGCCAGCAGCCAACGGGACTACACAGATACGCAGTATTTT. V is TRBV6-2 or TRBV6-3 and J is TRBJ2-3; 7 bases fit TRBD2. Germline trimming cut 6 bases from V and 2 bases from J; bases unmatched to any gene: 5. This CDR3 comprises 14 residues. The germline V gene encodes CDR1 MNHEY and CDR2 SVGEGT.

The table lists this clonotype with a few counts. The chain links TRBV2 to TRBJ1-1; D remains unclear. CDR1 is SNHLY, CDR2 FYNNEI, per germline. The V end was cut by 5 bases, the J end by 1 base, with 8 bases between. The CDR3 totals 13 residues. The CDR3: CASSTDPNTEAFF. Here the CDR3 DNA reads TGTGCCAGCAGTACTGACCCGAACACTGAAGCTTTCTTT.

This clonotype was seen at least ten times. The V and J genes are TRBV7-2 and TRBJ2-5; 9 nucleotides align to TRBD2. Trimming cost V 0 bases and J 5 bases; bases outside gene matches: 7. Germline-derived CDR1 and CDR2 are SGHTA and FQGNSA. This CDR3 contains 16 residues. The CDR3 DNA follows: TGTGCCAGCAGCTTAGCGCTACGCGGGGGGGGCGAGACCCAGTACTTC. It specifies CASSLALRGGGETQYF.

The chain combines TRBV4-1 with TRBJ2-7; 9 bases match TRBD1. CDR3 length: 16 amino acids. From germline, CDR1 is MGHRA and CDR2 YSYEKL. Unmatched junction bases numbered 6, after V lost 0 bases and J lost 3 bases. CDR3 DNA: TGCGCCAGCAGCCAAGAAGGGACAGGGCCAGACTACGAGCAGTACTTC. Its translation is CASSQEGTGPDYEQYF.

This clonotype was observed a handful of times. The chain couples TRBV5-1 to TRBJ1-5; 9 bases agree with TRBD1. The trim removed 4 bases at V and 4 bases at J, leaving 3 bases unmatched. This CDR3 is built from 14 residues. CDR1 and CDR2 from the germline V gene are SGHRS and YFSETQ. In DNA form, the CDR3 reads TGCGCCAGCAGCACCGGACAGGGGAATCAGCCCCAGCATTTT. Its translation is CASSTGQGNQPQHF.

V usage is TRBV20-1 and J usage is TRBJ1-5, with 7 bases aligning to TRBD1. V lost 3 bases and J lost 2; bases outside the gene matches: 1. CDR1 and CDR2 from the germline V gene are DFQATT and SNEGSKA (reference sequence). There are 13 residues in the CDR3. CDR3 residues: CSASTGGNQPQHF. The CDR3 coding sequence is TGCAGTGCTAGTACAGGGGGCAATCAGCCCCAGCATTTT.

This clonotype was recorded many times. The rearrangement joins TRBV7-2 to TRBJ2-7; no firm D call. CDR3 length: 15 amino acids. Germline CDR1 reads SGHTA; CDR2 reads FQGNSA. V dropped 0 bases and J dropped 2 bases, with 11 bases sitting between them. CDR3 sequence (DNA): TGTGCCAGCAGCTTAGCGGCCTACGCCGCCTACGAGCAGTACTTC. Translated: CASSLAAYAAYEQYF. Looking up the rest from reference TRBV7-2 and TRBJ2-7 gives the full variable domain: GAGVSQSPSNKVTEKGKDVELRCDPISGHTALYWYRQSLGQGLEFLIYFQGNSAPDKSGLPSDRFSAERTGGSVSTLTIQRTQQEDSAVYLCASSLAAYAAYEQYFGPGTRLTVT.

Ten or more counts support this clonotype. V is TRBV7-8 and J is TRBJ2-1; a weak D match, TRBD2 (5 bases). CDR1 is SGHVS and CDR2 is FQNEAQ in the germline V gene. V lost 2 bases to trimming and J lost 6 bases, with 11 bases between them. CDR3 length: 14 amino acids. CDR3 DNA sequence: TGTGCCAGCAGCTTAAGTTCTAGCAGCAATGAGCAGTTCTTC. Protein product: CASSLSSSSNEQFF. Full variable domain (missing parts from reference TRBV7-8 and TRBJ2-1): GAGVSQSPRYKVAKRGQDVALRCDPISGHVSLFWYQQALGQGPEFLTYFQNEAQLDKSGLPSDRFFAERPEGSVSTLKIQRTQQEDSAVYLCASSLSSSSNEQFFGPGTRLTVL.

This clonotype was counted a few times. The V and J genes are TRBV11-2 and TRBJ2-7, with TRBD1 as a possible D gene (5 bases). V was clipped by 3 bases and J by 3 bases, with 15 bases between them. Germline V gene sequence: CDR1 SGHAT, CDR2 FQNNGV. This CDR3 spans 15 amino acids. For the CDR3, the DNA is TGTGCCAGCAGCTTTTCTATAGGGCAGGGCTACGAGCAGTACTTC. Its translation is CASSFSIGQGYEQYF. Full variable domain (remainder filled in from reference TRBV11-2 and TRBJ2-7): EAGVAQSPRYKIIEKRQSVAFWCNPISGHATLYWYQQILGQGPKLLIQFQNNGVVDDSQLPKDRFSAERLKGVDSTLKIQPAKLEDSAVYLCASSFSIGQGYEQYFGPGTRLTVT.

This sequence joins TRBV10-3 and TRBJ2-5; D ambiguous. Trimming removed 4 bases from V and 3 bases from J, with 9 bases in between. Germline assignment: CDR1 ENHRY and CDR2 SYGVKD. This CDR3 is 13 amino acids long. CDR3 bases: TGTGCCATCAGTGCTGACACGAAAGAGACCCAGTACTTC. This encodes CAISADTKETQYF.

The sample holds a few counts of this clonotype. The V and J genes are TRBV5-6 and TRBJ2-3; D remains unclear. The V end was cut by 2 bases, the J end by 2 bases, with 18 bases between. The CDR3 is 17 amino acids. From germline, CDR1 is SGHDT and CDR2 YYEEEE. CDR3 amino acids: CASSFGSPFSSTDTQYF. CDR3 DNA sequence: TGTGCCAGCAGCTTCGGCAGTCCGTTTTCGTCCACAGATACGCAGTATTTT.

The rearrangement joins TRBV6-2 or TRBV6-3 to TRBJ2-7; D is unclear. Trimming removed 3 bases at V and 3 bases at J, with 9 bases between. CDR3 length: 13 residues. Germline lookup yields CDR1 MNHEY and CDR2 SVGEGT. The CDR3 is CASSYSTNYEQYF. CDR3 DNA: TGTGCCAGCAGTTATTCCACCAACTACGAGCAGTACTTC.

The rearrangement joins TRBV4-1 to TRBJ1-3, with D possibly being TRBD1 (6 bases). Per germline, CDR1 MGHRA and CDR2 YSYEKL. V dropped 0 bases and J dropped 2 bases, with 11 bases sitting between them. This CDR3 region has 16 residues. Here the CDR3 reads CASSQDLGGAGNTIYF. DNA of the CDR3: TGCGCCAGCAGCCAAGATCTCGGGGGCGCTGGAAACACCATATATTTT.

J is TRBJ1-2 and V is TRBV2; 7 nucleotides match TRBD1. Germline values: CDR1 SNHLY, CDR2 FYNNEI. The trim removed 5 bases at V and 6 bases at J, leaving 6 bases unmatched. This CDR3 is 13 amino acids long. DNA for the CDR3: TGTGCCAGCAGTATGGGGACAGAGAATGGCTACACCTTC. Amino acid sequence: CASSMGTENGYTF.

This clonotype occurred once. The chain combines TRBV4-1 with TRBJ2-7, with 7 positions matching TRBD2. The CDR3 sequence is 16 residues long. Germline values: CDR1 MGHRA, CDR2 YSYEKL. Trimming cost V 1 base and J 0 bases; bases outside gene matches: 6. CDR3 sequence: CASSQVGGEGSYEQYF. As DNA, the CDR3 is TGCGCCAGCAGCCAAGTCGGCGGGGAGGGCTCCTACGAGCAGTACTTC.

This clonotype has more than one count but fewer than ten. The gene calls are TRBV19 and TRBJ2-2, with unresolved D. The germline V gene has CDR1 LNHDA and CDR2 SQIVND (reference sequence). The CDR3 sequence is 16 residues long. The V end was cut by 5 bases, the J end by 0 bases, with 13 bases between. The CDR3 region is CASSLLQLTNTGELFF. CDR3 nucleotide sequence: TGTGCCAGTAGTCTTCTACAGTTAACGAACACCGGGGAGCTGTTTTTT.